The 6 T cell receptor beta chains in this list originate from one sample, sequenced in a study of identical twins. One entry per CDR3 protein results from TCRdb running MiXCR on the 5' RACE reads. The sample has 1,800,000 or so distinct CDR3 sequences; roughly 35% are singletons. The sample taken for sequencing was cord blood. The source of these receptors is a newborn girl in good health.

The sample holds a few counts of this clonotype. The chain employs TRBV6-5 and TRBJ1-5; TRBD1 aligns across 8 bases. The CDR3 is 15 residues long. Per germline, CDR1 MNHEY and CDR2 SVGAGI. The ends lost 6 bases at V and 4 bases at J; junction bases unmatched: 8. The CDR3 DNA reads TGTGCCAGCAGACAAGACAGGGGAGGAAATCAGCCCCAGCATTTT. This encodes CASRQDRGGNQPQHF.

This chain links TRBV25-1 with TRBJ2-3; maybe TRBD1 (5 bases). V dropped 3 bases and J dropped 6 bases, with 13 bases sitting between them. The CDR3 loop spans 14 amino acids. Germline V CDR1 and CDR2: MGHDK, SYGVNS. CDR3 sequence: CASSDRVLGDTQYF. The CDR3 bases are TGTGCCAGCAGTGACAGGGTCCTAGGGGATACGCAGTATTTT.

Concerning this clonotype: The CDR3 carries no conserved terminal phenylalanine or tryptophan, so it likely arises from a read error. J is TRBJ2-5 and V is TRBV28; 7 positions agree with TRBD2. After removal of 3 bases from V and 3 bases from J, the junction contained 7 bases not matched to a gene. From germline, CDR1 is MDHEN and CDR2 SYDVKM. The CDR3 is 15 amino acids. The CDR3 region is CASSFGGSGKETQYL. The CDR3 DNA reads TGTGCCAGCAGTTTTGGGGGGAGCGGGAAAGAGACCCAGTACTTA.

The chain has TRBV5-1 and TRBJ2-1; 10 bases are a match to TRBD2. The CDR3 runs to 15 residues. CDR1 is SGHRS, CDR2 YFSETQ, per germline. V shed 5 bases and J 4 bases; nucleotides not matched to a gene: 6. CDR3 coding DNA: TGCGCCAGCAGTGCCGGGACTAGCGCTTACAATGAGCAGTTCTTC. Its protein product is CASSAGTSAYNEQFF.

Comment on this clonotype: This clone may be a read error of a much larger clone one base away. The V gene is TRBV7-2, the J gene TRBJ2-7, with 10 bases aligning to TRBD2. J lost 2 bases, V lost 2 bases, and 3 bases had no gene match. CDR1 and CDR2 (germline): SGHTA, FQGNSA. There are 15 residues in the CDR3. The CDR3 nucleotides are TGTGCCAGCAGCTTAACTAGCGGGAACGCCTACGAGCAGTACTTC. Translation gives CASSLTSGNAYEQYF.

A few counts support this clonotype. The CDR3 here is CASSLALAGGLDTQYF. CDR3 sequence (DNA): TGTGCCAGCAGCTTAGCGCTAGCGGGGGGGCTGGATACGCAGTATTTT. This sequence joins TRBV7-2 and TRBJ2-3; 12 nucleotides agree with TRBD2. Germline V gene lookup returns CDR1 SGHTA and CDR2 FQGNSA. V was pared by 0 bases and J by 6 bases, with 4 bases of the junction left unmatched. The CDR3 runs to 16 residues.